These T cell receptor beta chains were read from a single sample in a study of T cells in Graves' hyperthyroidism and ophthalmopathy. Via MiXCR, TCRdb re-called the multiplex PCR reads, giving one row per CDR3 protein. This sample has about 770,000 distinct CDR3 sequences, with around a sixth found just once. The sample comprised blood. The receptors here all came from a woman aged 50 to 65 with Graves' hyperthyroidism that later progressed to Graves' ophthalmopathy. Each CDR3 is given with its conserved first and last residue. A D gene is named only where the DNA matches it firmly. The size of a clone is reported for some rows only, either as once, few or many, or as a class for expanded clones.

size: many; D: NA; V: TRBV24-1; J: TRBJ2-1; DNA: TGTGCCACCAGTGACCCGACGACCAGGGAGCAGTTCTTC; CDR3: CATSDPTTREQFF
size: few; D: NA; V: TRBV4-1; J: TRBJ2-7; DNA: TGCGCCAGCAGCCAAGGAAAACATCTCTCCTACGAGCGGTACTTC; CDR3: CASSQGKHLSYERYF
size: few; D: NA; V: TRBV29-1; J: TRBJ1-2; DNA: TGCAGCGTTGTGGAGGTTGGCTACACCTTC; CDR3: CSVVEVGYTF
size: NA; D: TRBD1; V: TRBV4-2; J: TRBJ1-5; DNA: TGTGCCAGCAGCCGGGAGACAGGGTCAGGATCAGCCCAGCATTTT; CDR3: CASSRETGSGSAQHF
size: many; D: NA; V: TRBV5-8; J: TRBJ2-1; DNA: TGTGCCAGCAGCCAGGGTTTCGGCAATGAGCAGTTCTTC; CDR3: CASSQGFGNEQFF
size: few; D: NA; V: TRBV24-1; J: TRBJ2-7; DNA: TGTGCCACCAGTACCCACAGGGCGCCCGAGCAGTACTTC; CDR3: CATSTHRAPEQYF
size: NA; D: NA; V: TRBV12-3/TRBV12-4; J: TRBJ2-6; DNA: TGTGCCAGCAGTGACAAGGTGTCCACGGGGGCCAACGTCCTGACTTTC; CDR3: CASSDKVSTGANVLTF
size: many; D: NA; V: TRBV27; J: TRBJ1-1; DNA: TGTGCCAGCAGTACGAGGACTGGGAACACTGAAGCTTTCTTT; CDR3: CASSTRTGNTEAFF
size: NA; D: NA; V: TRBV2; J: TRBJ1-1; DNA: TGTGCCAGCAGAGCAGGGTGGCAGGGGAACACTGAAGCTTTCTTT; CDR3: CASRAGWQGNTEAFF
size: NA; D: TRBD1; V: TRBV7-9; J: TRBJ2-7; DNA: TGTGCCAGCAGCGTCATAACAGGGGTTTTTTACTACGAGCAGTACTTC; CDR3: CASSVITGVFYYEQYF
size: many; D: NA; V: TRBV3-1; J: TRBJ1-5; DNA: TGTGCCAGCAGCCAACTCGGGAGAGGCCCCCAGCATTTT; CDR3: CASSQLGRGPQHF
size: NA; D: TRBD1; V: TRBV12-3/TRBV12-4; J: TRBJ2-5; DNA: TGTGCCAGCAGTTTGGGGACAGGGCTGGAGACCCAGTACTTC; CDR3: CASSLGTGLETQYF
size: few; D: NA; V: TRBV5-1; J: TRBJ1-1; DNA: TGCGCCAGCAGCCTGGTATACTCGACCTACACTGAAGCTTTCTTT; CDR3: CASSLVYSTYTEAFF
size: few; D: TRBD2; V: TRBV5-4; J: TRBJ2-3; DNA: TGTGCCAGCAGCCCCGGGAGGGTCGGAGATACGCAGTATTTT; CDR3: CASSPGRVGDTQYF
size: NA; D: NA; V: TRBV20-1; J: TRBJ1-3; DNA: TGCAGTGCTAGAGATGAGGGGGGCTCTGGAAACACCATATATTTT; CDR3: CSARDEGGSGNTIYF
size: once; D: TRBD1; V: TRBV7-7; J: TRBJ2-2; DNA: TGTGCTAGCAGACAGGGGGCTGACACCGGGGAGCTGTTTTTT; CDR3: CASRQGADTGELFF
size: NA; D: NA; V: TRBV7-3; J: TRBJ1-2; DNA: TGTGCCAGCAGCCCATCTAGTCGGACGGACAGTCGCGGCTACACCTTC; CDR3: CASSPSSRTDSRGYTF
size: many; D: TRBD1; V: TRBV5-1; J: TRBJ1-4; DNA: TGCGCCAGCAGCGAATTGACAGGGGATGAAAAACTGTTTTTT; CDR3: CASSELTGDEKLFF
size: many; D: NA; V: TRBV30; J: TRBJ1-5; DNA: TGTGCCTGGAGTGGACTGGGGGACCAGCCCCAGCATTTT; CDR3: CAWSGLGDQPQHF
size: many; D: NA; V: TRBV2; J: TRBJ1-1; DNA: TGTGCCAGCCGCGGGGCGCCGGTGAACACTGAAGCTTTCTTT; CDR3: CASRGAPVNTEAFF
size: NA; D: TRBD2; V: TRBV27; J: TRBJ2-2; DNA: TGTGCCAGCAGTTTATCTTTAGCGGGGCCTAACACCGGGGAGCTGTTTTTT; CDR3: CASSLSLAGPNTGELFF
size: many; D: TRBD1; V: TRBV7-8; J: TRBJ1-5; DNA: TGTGCCAGCAGCTTAGCCGGGACAGGGATGGTTCAGCCCCAGCATTTT; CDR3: CASSLAGTGMVQPQHF
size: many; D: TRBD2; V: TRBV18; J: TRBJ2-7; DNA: TGTGCCAGCTCACCACCCCTAGCGGGGGGCAAAACCTACTCCTACGAGCAGTACTTC; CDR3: CASSPPLAGGKTYSYEQYF
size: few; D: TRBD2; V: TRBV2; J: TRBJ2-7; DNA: TGTGCCAGCATACGGACTAGCGGGGTCTCCTACGAGCAGTACTTC; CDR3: CASIRTSGVSYEQYF
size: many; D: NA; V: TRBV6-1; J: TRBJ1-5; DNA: TGTGCCAGCAGTGAGGTGGGAAGCAATCAGCCCCAGCATTTT; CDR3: CASSEVGSNQPQHF
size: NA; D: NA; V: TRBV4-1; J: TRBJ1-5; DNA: TGCGCCAGCAGCCAAGGGAATGACAGAAATCAGCCCCAGCATTTT; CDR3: CASSQGNDRNQPQHF
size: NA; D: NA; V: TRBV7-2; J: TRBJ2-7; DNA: TGTGCCAGCAGTAGGGGAGTCTCGGAGTACGAGCAGTACTTC; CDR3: CASSRGVSEYEQYF
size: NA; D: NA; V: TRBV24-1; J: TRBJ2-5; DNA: TGTGCCACCTCCCGGACAGCGCAAGAGACCCAGTACTTC; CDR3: CATSRTAQETQYF